A selection of T cell receptor beta chains follows, all from one sample in a study of blood T cells in healthy people across ages. From the 5' RACE reads, TCRdb called clonotypes with MiXCR, one entry per CDR3 protein. The table lists about 1,000,000 distinct CDR3 sequences, 35% to 50% of them singletons, with approximately 20% in the top ten. The sequenced sample consisted of blood. The receptors shown here come from a woman aged 60-75 years in good health. CDR3s include the opening cysteine and the closing phenylalanine or tryptophan. D genes are given only for firm matches. The size of a clone is reported for some rows only, either as once, few or many, or as a class for expanded clones.

TRBV9	once	TRBJ2-1	-	CASSVTDYNEQFF	TGTGCCAGCAGCGTAACGGACTACAATGAGCAGTTCTTC
TRBV27	-	TRBJ1-2	-	CASRRDRNYGYTF	TGTGCCAGCAGACGGGACCGGAACTATGGCTACACCTTC
TRBV24-1	-	TRBJ2-5	TRBD2	CATSDLAGGPVETQYF	TGTGCCACCAGTGATCTAGCGGGAGGGCCGGTTGAGACCCAGTACTTC
TRBV6-2/TRBV6-3	few	TRBJ2-7	-	CASSYPPWSYEQYF	TGTGCCAGCAGTTACCCTCCTTGGTCCTACGAGCAGTACTTC
TRBV20-1	-	TRBJ2-5	-	CSPQLAETQYF	TGCAGTCCACAGCTGGCAGAGACCCAGTACTTC
TRBV3-1	once	TRBJ2-1	-	CASSQTDEQFF	TGTGCCAGCAGCCAGACGGACGAGCAGTTCTTC
TRBV20-1	once	TRBJ2-1	TRBD2	CSARSRLAGYNEQFF	TGCAGTGCCAGATCCCGACTAGCGGGTTACAATGAGCAGTTCTTC
TRBV6-2/TRBV6-3	-	TRBJ2-1	TRBD2	CASSYGGDSYNEQFF	TGTGCCAGCAGTTACGGGGGGGACTCCTACAATGAGCAGTTCTTC
TRBV6-5	once	TRBJ2-7	TRBD2	CASSPGGGRMHEQYF	TGTGCCAGCAGTCCTGGAGGCGGGAGGATGCACGAGCAGTACTTC
TRBV7-6	-	TRBJ1-1	-	CASSLKQNLNTEAFF	TGTGCCAGCAGCTTAAAACAGAACCTAAACACTGAAGCTTTCTTT
TRBV14	many	TRBJ2-4	TRBD1	CASSQGRQGASKNIQYF	TGTGCCAGCAGCCAAGGCCGACAGGGGGCTTCCAAAAACATTCAGTACTTC
TRBV6-1	-	TRBJ2-4	-	CASSGSGLVKNIQYF	TGTGCCAGCAGTGGCTCCGGGCTAGTCAAAAACATTCAGTACTTC
TRBV20-1	-	TRBJ2-7	-	CSARDLMRREQYF	TGCAGTGCTAGAGATTTGATGCGCCGCGAGCAGTACTTC
TRBV25-1	-	TRBJ2-1	TRBD1	CASSDPGTENEQFF	TGTGCCAGCAGTGACCCCGGGACAGAGAATGAGCAGTTCTTC
TRBV19	-	TRBJ2-6	-	CASSIGVHSGANVLTF	TGTGCCAGTAGTATCGGGGTCCACTCTGGGGCCAACGTCCTGACTTTC
TRBV12-3/TRBV12-4	-	TRBJ1-4	-	CAGRSGATNEKLFF	TGTGCCGGCAGATCAGGGGCAACTAATGAAAAACTGTTTTTT
TRBV29-1	many	TRBJ2-7	-	CSVPLANEQYF	TGCAGCGTGCCCCTCGCGAACGAGCAGTACTTC
TRBV6-6	-	TRBJ2-1	TRBD2	CASSSGTRQFF	TGTGCCAGCAGCTCCGGGACTAGGCAGTTCTTC
TRBV5-1	-	TRBJ2-1	-	CASSWTQGISYNEQFF	TGCGCCAGCAGCTGGACTCAGGGGATATCCTACAATGAGCAGTTCTTC
TRBV3-1	few	TRBJ2-5	TRBD1	CASSHDAEPSRQGKETQYF	TGTGCCAGCAGCCACGATGCTGAGCCGTCGAGACAGGGGAAAGAGACCCAGTACTTC
TRBV3-1	many	TRBJ2-7	-	CASTGSTYEQYF	TGTGCCAGCACCGGATCCACCTACGAGCAGTACTTC
TRBV9	few	TRBJ2-1	-	CASSGHEQFF	TGTGCCAGCAGCGGTCATGAGCAGTTCTTC
TRBV7-8	few	TRBJ2-1	TRBD2	CASSLGGLAGAGEQFF	TGTGCCAGCAGCTTAGGGGGACTAGCGGGAGCAGGTGAGCAGTTCTTC
TRBV6-1	once	TRBJ2-7	TRBD2	CASSASGRPYEQYF	TGTGCCAGCAGTGCTAGCGGGAGACCCTACGAGCAGTACTTC
TRBV25-1	-	TRBJ1-5	-	CASSSRGFNQPQHF	TGTGCCAGCTCGAGTAGGGGGTTCAATCAGCCCCAGCATTTT
TRBV12-3/TRBV12-4	-	TRBJ2-5	TRBD2	CASSFPGRANEQYF	TGTGCCAGCAGTTTTCCGGGGAGGGCGAATGAGCAGTACTTC
TRBV6-2/TRBV6-3	-	TRBJ2-1	-	CASRSYSLTGQFF	TGTGCCAGCAGGAGCTACAGCCTCACCGGGCAGTTCTTC